Listed below are T cell receptor beta chains from one sample, sequenced in a study of ipilimumab plus nivolumab after autologous stem cell transplantation. TCRdb keeps only in-frame clones here, not all; method: immunoSEQ multiplex PCR. The sample records 10,000 to 15,000 clones, 60% to 80% being singletons. Material: PBMCs, obtained in a trial of ipilimumab plus nivolumab as post-transplant consolidation. The receptor source for this set is a male donor with diffuse large B-cell lymphoma. The CDR3 runs from the conserved cysteine through the conserved F or W. D genes are given only for firm matches. A row's size may be missing; if present it is once, few, many or a size class.

-	TRBJ2-1	TRBD2	TRBV25-1	CASRGPGGDYNEQFF
few	TRBJ2-7	-	TRBV7-9	CASSLIQGSGEQYF
few	TRBJ1-6	-	TRBV7-9	CASSPGTGPNSPLHF
once	TRBJ1-4	-	TRBV11-2	CASSLAQYEKLFF
-	TRBJ2-3	TRBD2	TRBV5-5	CASSITSGRADTQYF
-	TRBJ2-5	-	TRBV7-2	CASSFTEQETQYF
once	TRBJ1-4	TRBD1	TRBV7-6	CASSPRQGPTNEKLFF
-	TRBJ1-2	TRBD1	TRBV5-6	CASSGTGGRNYGYTF
-	TRBJ2-5	-	TRBV9	CASSPSVGPPQETQYF
large	TRBJ1-1	TRBD1	TRBV13	CASSPGQGAGTEAFF
-	TRBJ1-5	-	TRBV29-1	CSVAKDFNQPQHF
-	TRBJ2-2	TRBD2	TRBV5-4	CASSAGTSGTGELFF
-	TRBJ2-7	TRBD2	TRBV18	CASSPSGGNYEQYF
-	TRBJ2-1	TRBD2	TRBV19	CASSYWAGGSYNEQFF
-	TRBJ2-7	TRBD1	TRBV5-4	CASSWDRGYEQYF
-	TRBJ2-1	TRBD2	TRBV5-1	CASSNAGGYNEQFF
-	TRBJ1-5	-	TRBV28	CASSRPGASNQPQHF
-	TRBJ2-1	TRBD2	TRBV10-3	CAISSGLAYNEQFF
-	TRBJ1-5	-	TRBV6-5	CASSEDSAGQPQHF
-	TRBJ2-5	-	TRBV29-1	CSVLGSNQETQYF